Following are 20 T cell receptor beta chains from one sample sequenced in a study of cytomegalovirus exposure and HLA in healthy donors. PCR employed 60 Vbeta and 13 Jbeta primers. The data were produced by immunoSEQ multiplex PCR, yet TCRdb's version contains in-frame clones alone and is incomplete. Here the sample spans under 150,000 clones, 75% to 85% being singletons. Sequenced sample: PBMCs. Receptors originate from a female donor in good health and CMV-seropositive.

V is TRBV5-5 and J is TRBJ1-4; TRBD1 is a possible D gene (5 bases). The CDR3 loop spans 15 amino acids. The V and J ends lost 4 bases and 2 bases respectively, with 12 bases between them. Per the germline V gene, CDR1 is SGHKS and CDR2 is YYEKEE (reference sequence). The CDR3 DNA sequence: TGTGCCAGCAGCGGAGAGACAGCGACTAATGAAAAACTGTTTTTT. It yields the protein CASSGETATNEKLFF.

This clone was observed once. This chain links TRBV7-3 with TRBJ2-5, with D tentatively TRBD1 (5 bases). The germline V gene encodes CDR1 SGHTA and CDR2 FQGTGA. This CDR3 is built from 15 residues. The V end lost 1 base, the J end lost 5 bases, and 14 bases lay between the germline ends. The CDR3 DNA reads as TGTGCCAGCAGCTTAAACCTCGGGCCAGGGGAGACCCAGTACTTC. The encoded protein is CASSLNLGPGETQYF.

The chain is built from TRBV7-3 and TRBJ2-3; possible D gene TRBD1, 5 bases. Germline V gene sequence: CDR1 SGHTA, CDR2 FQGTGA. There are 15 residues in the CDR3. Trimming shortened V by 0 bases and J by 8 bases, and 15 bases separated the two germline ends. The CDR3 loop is CASSLTATGRGTQYF. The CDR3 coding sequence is TGTGCCAGCAGCTTAACGGCAACAGGCCGAGGTACGCAGTATTTT.

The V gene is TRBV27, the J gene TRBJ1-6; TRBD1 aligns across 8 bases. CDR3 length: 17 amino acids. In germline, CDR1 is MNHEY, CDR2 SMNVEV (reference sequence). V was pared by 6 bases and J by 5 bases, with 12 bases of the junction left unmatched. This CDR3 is CASRRIQGVGNNSPLHF. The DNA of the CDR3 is TGTGCCAGCAGACGTATACAGGGGGTGGGAAATAATTCACCCCTCCACTTT.

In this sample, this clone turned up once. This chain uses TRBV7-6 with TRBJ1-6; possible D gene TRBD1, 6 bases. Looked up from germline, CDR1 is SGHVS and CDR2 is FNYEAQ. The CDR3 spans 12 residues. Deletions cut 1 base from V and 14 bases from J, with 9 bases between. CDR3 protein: CASSLEGDTLHF. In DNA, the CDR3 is TGTGCCAGCAGCTTAGAAGGGGACACCCTCCACTTT.

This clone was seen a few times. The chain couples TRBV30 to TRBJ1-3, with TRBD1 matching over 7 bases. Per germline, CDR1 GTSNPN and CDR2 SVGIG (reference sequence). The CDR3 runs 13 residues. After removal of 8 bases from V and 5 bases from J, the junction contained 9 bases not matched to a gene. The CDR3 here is CAGRNRGRNTIYF. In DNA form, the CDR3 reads TGTGCCGGTAGAAACAGGGGTCGAAACACCATATATTTT.

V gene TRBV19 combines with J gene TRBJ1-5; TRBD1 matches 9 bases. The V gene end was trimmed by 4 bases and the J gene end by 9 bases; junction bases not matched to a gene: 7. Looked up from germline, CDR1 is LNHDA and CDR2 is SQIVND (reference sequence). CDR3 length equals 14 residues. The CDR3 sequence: CASSTTGGRGPQHF. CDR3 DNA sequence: TGTGCCAGTAGTACCACAGGGGGCCGCGGGCCCCAGCATTTT.

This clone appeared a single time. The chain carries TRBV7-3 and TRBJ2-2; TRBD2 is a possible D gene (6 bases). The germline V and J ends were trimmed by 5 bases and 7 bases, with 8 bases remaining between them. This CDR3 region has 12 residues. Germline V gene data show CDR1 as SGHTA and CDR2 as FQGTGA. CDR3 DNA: TGTGCCAGCAGCAGGAGGGGCGGGGAGCTGTTTTTT. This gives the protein CASSRRGGELFF. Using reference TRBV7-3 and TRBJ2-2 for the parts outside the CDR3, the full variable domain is GAGVSQTPSNKVTEKGKYVELRCDPISGHTALYWYRQSLGQGPEFLIYFQGTGAADDSGLPNDRFFAVRPEGSVSTLKIQRTERGDSAVYLCASSRRGGELFFGEGSRLTVL.

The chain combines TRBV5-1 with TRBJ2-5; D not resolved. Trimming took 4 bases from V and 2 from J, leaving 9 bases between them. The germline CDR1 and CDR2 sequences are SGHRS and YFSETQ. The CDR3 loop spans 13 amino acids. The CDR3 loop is CASSNGAQETQYF. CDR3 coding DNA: TGCGCCAGCAGCAACGGAGCGCAAGAGACCCAGTACTTC.

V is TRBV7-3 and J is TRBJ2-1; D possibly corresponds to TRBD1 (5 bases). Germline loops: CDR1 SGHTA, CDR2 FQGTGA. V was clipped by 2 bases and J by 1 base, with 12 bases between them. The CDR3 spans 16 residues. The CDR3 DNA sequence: TGTGCCAGCAGCTTACAAGGGGCTGTTTCCTACAATGAGCAGTTCTTC. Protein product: CASSLQGAVSYNEQFF.

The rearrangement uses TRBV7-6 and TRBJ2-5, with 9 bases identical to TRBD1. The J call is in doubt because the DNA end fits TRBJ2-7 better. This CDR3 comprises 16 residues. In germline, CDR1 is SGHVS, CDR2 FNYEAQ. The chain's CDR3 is CASSEGVGTGNYEQYF. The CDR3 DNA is TGTGCCAGCAGCGAGGGGGTCGGGACAGGGAACTACGAGCAGTACTTC.

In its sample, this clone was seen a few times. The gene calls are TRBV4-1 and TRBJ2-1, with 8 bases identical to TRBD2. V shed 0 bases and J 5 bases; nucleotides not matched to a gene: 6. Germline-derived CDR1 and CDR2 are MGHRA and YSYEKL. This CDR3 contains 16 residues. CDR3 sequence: CASSQDISGGNNEQFF. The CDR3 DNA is TGCGCCAGCAGCCAAGATATTTCGGGAGGGAACAATGAGCAGTTCTTC.

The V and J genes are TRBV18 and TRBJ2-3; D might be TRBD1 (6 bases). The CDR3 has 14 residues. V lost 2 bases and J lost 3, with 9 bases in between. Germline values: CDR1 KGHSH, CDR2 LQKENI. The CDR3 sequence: CASSPGTRTDTQYF. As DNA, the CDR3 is TGTGCCAGCTCACCAGGGACAAGAACAGATACGCAGTATTTT.

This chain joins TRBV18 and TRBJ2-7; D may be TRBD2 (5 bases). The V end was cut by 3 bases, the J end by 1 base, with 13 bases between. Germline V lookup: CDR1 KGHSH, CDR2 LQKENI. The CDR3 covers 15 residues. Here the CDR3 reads CASSPLQEGSYEQYF. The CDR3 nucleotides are TGTGCCAGCTCACCTCTTCAAGAGGGTTCCTACGAGCAGTACTTC.

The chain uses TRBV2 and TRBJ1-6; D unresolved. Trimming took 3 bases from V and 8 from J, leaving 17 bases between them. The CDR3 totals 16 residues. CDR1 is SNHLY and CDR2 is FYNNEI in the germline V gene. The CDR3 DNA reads TGTGCCAGCAGTGACGAGGGAACTGGCCTTTATTCACCCCTCCACTTT. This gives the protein CASSDEGTGLYSPLHF.

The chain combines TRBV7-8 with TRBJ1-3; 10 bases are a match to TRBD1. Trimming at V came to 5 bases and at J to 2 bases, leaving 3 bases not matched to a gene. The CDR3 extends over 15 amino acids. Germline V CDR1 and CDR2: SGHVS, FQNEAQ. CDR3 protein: CASSRDRGPGNTIYF. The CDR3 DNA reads TGTGCCAGCAGCCGTGACAGGGGGCCTGGAAACACCATATATTTT.

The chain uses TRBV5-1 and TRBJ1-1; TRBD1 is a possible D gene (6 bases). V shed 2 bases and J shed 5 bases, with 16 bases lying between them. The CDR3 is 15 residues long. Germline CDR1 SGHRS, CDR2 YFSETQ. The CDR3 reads CASSLQGQSQTEAFF. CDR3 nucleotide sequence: TGCGCCAGCAGCTTACAAGGACAGTCCCAGACTGAAGCTTTCTTT.

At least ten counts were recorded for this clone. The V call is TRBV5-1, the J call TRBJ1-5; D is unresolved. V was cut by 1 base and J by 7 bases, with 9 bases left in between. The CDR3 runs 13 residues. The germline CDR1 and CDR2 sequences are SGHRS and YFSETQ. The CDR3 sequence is CASSLSVEQPQHF. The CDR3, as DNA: TGCGCCAGCAGCTTGTCGGTAGAACAGCCCCAGCATTTT.

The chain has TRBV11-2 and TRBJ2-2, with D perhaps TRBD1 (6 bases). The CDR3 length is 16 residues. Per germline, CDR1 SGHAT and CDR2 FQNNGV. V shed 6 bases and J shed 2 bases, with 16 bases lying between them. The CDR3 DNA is TGTGCCAGCAGTCCAGGGGCAGCCGTCAACACCGGGGAGCTGTTTTTT. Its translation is CASSPGAAVNTGELFF.

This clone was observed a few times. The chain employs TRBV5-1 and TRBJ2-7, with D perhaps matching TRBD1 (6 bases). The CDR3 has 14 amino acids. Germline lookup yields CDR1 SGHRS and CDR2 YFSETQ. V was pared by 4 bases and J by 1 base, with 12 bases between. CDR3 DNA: TGCGCCAGCAGCCCTCGGACAGATTCCTACGAGCAGTACTTC. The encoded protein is CASSPRTDSYEQYF.